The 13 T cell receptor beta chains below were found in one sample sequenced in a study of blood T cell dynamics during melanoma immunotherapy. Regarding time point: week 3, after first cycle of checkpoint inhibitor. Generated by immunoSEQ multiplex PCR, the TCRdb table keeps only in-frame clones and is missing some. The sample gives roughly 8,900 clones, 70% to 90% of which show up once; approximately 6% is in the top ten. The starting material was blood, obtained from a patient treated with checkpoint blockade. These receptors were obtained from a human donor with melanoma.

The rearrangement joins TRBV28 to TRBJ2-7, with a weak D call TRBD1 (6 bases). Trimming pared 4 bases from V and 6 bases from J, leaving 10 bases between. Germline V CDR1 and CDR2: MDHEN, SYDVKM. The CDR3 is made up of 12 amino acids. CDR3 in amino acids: CASSSQGLEQYF. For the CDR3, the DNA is TGTGCCAGCAGTTCTCAGGGGCTCGAGCAGTACTTC.

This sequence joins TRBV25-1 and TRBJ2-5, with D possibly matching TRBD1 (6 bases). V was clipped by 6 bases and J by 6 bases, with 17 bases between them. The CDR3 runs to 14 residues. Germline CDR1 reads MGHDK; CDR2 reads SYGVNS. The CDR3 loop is CASSDPQGFKTQYF. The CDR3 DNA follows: TGTGCCAGCAGCGACCCCCAGGGGTTCAAGACCCAGTACTTC.

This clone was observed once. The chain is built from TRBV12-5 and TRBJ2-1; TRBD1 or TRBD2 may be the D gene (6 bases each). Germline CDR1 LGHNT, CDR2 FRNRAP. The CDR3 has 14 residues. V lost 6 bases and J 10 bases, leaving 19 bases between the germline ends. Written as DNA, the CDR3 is TGTGCTAGTGGCGACCCACAAGGGGGGTTAGAGCAGTTCTTC. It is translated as CASGDPQGGLEQFF.

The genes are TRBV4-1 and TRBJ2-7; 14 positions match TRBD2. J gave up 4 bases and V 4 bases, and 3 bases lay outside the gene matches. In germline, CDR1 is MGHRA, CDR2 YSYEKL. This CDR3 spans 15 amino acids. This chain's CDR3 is CASSLGLAGEYEQYF. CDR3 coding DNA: TGCGCCAGCAGCCTGGGACTAGCGGGGGAATACGAGCAGTACTTC.

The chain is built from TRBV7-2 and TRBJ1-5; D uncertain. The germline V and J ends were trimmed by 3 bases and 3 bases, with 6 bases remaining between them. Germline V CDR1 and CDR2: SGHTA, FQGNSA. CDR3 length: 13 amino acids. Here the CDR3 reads CASSFGVNQPQHF. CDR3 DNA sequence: TGTGCCAGCAGCTTCGGGGTCAATCAGCCCCAGCATTTT.

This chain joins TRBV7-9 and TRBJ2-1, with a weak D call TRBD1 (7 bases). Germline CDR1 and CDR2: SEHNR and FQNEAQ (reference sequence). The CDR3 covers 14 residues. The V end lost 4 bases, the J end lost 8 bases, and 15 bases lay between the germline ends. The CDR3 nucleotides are TGTGCCAGCAGCTCCCGGACAGGCGGGGATGAGCAGTTCTTC. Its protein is CASSSRTGGDEQFF. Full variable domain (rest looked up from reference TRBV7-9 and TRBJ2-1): DTGVSQNPRHKITKRGQNVTFRCDPISEHNRLYWYRQTLGQGPEFLTYFQNEAQLEKSRLLSDRFSAERPKGSFSTLEIQRTEQGDSAMYLCASSSRTGGDEQFFGPGTRLTVL.

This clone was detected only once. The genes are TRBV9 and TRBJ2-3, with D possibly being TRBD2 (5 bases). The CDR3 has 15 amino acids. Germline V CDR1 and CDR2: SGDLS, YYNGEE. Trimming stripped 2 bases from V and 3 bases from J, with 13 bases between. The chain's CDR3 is CASSVRDSWTDTQYF. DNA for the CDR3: TGTGCCAGCAGCGTCCGGGATAGTTGGACAGATACGCAGTATTTT. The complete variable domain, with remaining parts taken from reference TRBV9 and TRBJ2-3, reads DSGVTQTPKHLITATGQRVTLRCSPRSGDLSVYWYQQSLDQGLQFLIQYYNGEERAKGNILERFSAQQFPDLHSELNLSSLELGDSALYFCASSVRDSWTDTQYFGPGTRLTVL.

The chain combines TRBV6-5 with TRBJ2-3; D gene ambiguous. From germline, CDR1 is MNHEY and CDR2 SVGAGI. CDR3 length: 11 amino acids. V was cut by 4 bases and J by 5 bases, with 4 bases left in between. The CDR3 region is CASSSKDTQYF. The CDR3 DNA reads TGTGCCAGCAGTTCTAAAGATACGCAGTATTTT.

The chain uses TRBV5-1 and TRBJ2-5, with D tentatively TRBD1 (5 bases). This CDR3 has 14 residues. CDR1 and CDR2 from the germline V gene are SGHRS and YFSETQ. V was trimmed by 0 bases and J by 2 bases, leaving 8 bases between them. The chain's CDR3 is CASSLAGSQETQYF. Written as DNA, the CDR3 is TGCGCCAGCAGCTTGGCAGGGTCTCAAGAGACCCAGTACTTC.

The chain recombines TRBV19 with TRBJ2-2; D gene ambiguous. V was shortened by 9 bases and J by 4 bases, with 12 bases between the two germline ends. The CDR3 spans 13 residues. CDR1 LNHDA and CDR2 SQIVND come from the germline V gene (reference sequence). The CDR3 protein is CARFLKGTGELFF. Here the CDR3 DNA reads TGTGCCAGGTTCCTTAAGGGCACCGGGGAGCTGTTTTTT.

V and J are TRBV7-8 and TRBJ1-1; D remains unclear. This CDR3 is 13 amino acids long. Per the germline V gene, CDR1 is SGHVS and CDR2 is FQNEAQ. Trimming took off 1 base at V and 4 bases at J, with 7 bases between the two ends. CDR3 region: CASSLGGGTEAFF. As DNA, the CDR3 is TGTGCCAGCAGCTTAGGGGGTGGCACTGAAGCTTTCTTT.

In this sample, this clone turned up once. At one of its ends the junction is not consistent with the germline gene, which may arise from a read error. The CDR3 here is CATSRGGRGQETQYF. The CDR3 DNA reads TGTGCCACCAGTAGAGGCGGGCGAGGCCAAGAGACCCAGTACTTC. This sequence joins TRBV15 and TRBJ2-5; possible D gene TRBD2, 5 bases. This CDR3 is built from 15 residues. The germline V gene has CDR1 LNHNV and CDR2 YYDKDF (reference sequence).

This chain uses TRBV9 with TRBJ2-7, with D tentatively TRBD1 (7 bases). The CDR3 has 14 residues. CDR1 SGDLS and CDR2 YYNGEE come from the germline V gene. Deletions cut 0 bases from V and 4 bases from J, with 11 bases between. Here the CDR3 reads CASSVEAGGYEQYF. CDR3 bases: TGTGCCAGCAGCGTAGAGGCAGGGGGGTACGAGCAGTACTTC.